This TCR beta chain was captured by sequencing in a study of a mutant IDH1 vaccine in newly diagnosed glioma. Study observations and caveats: Immune responses induced by the vaccine were seen in around 92% of patients, spanning multiple MHC alleles.

Time point denoted: week 11, during vaccination. One vaccine dose held 300 ug of mutant IDH1 20-mer peptide and came with topical imiquimod. Clones were read by immunoSEQ multiplex PCR, and TCRdb kept only the in-frame ones, dropping some. The sample consists of 50,000 to 65,000 clones, about 81% of them appearing once. Per germline, CDR1 SGHDT and CDR2 YYEEEE. Unmatched junction bases numbered 1, after V lost 2 bases and J lost 5 bases. The CDR3 is 14 amino acids. A note on this clone: Its antigen is not known. At the DNA level, this CDR3 is encoded by other sequences in the same sample as well.

The receptor's source is a woman between 50 and 59 years old with glioma. This chain uses TRBV5-6 with TRBJ2-2; 9 nucleotides agree with TRBD1. Source: PBMCs, taken from a glioma patient whose treatment included an IDH1 peptide vaccine. The CDR3 bases are TGTGCCAGCAGCTTTGGGACAGGGACCGGGGAGCTGTTTTTT. Its translation is CASSFGTGTGELFF.